A single sample gave rise to the 12 T cell receptor beta chains below, sequenced in a study of fetal regulatory T cell absence and autoimmunity. Here immunoSEQ multiplex PCR was the method, and the copy in TCRdb shows in-frame clones only, minus some. Among tens of thousands of clones listed, roughly 80% were seen once. The sample consisted of cord blood. Every receptor here comes from a newborn boy with IPEX syndrome.

A single count supports this clone. V gene TRBV5-6 combines with J gene TRBJ1-5; TRBD1 aligns across 10 bases. V shed 4 bases and J 7 bases; nucleotides not matched to a gene: 2. In germline, CDR1 is SGHDT, CDR2 YYEEEE. This CDR3 spans 13 amino acids. In DNA form, the CDR3 reads TGTGCCAGCAGCCTGACAGGGGGCCAGCCCCAGCATTTT. It codes for CASSLTGGQPQHF.

This clone was counted a few times. The V and J genes are TRBV19 and TRBJ2-7; 8 bases are a match to TRBD2. This CDR3 comprises 15 residues. Losses at the gene ends were 5 bases for V and 0 bases for J; bases not matched to a gene: 6. CDR1 is LNHDA, CDR2 SQIVND, per germline (reference sequence). CDR3 region: CASSFTSGYSYEQYF. The CDR3 DNA reads as TGTGCCAGTAGTTTTACTAGCGGATACTCCTACGAGCAGTACTTC.

The rearrangement joins TRBV19 to TRBJ1-3, with D tentatively TRBD1 (5 bases). V lost 3 bases and J lost 3, with 6 bases in between. Germline CDR1 is LNHDA and CDR2 is SQIVND (reference sequence). The CDR3 totals 13 residues. This chain's CDR3 is CASSIQGGNTIYF. DNA for the CDR3: TGTGCCAGTAGTATCCAGGGTGGAAACACCATATATTTT.

The chain carries TRBV21-1 and TRBJ2-7; the table's D call, TRBD2, was not checked against the DNA. TRBV21-1 is shown as a pseudogene. CDR3 size: 15 residues. The CDR3, as DNA: TGTGCCAGCAGAAAAGGGTTCGGGAGCTCCTACGAGCAGTACTTC. Its translation: CASRKGFGSSYEQYF.

This chain uses TRBV6-1 with TRBJ2-1; D may be TRBD1 or TRBD2 (5 bases each). This CDR3 region has 16 residues. The V end lost 2 bases, the J end lost 3 bases, and 14 bases lay between the germline ends. Germline V gene data show CDR1 as MNHNS and CDR2 as SASEGT. In nucleotides, the CDR3 is TGTGCCAGCAGTGAACGACATGGGGACCGCTACAATGAGCAGTTCTTC. It is translated as CASSERHGDRYNEQFF.

V gene TRBV7-6 combines with J gene TRBJ1-4; TRBD1 might be the D (6 bases). This CDR3 is 12 amino acids long. The V end lost 5 bases, the J end lost 9 bases, and 10 bases lay between the germline ends. CDR1 is SGHVS and CDR2 is FNYEAQ in the germline V gene. The CDR3 spells CASSPTGKKLFF. In DNA, the CDR3 is TGTGCCAGCAGCCCTACAGGGAAAAAACTGTTTTTT.

A single count supports this clone. V usage is TRBV15 and J usage is TRBJ2-3; the match to TRBD2 covers 14 bases. This CDR3 contains 17 residues. V was pared by 3 bases and J by 11 bases, with 13 bases of the junction left unmatched. Germline assignment: CDR1 LNHNV and CDR2 YYDKDF (reference sequence). As DNA, the CDR3 is TGTGCCACCAGCAGTTCACCGGGACTAGCGGGAGTAGACGGGCAGTATTTT. This gives the protein CATSSSPGLAGVDGQYF.

Concerning this clone itself: In the same sample, other DNA sequences code for this CDR3. This chain connects TRBV27 to TRBJ2-3; D is undetermined. CDR3 length equals 15 residues. Trimming shortened V by 3 bases and J by 5 bases, and 15 bases separated the two germline ends. CDR1 and CDR2 (germline): MNHEY, SMNVEV (reference sequence). The CDR3 is CASSFGREVRDTQYF. The CDR3 nucleotides read TGTGCCAGCAGTTTTGGGCGCGAAGTCCGAGATACGCAGTATTTT.

The gene calls are TRBV11-2 and TRBJ2-1; 8 nucleotides line up with TRBD1. Germline CDR1 and CDR2: SGHAT and FQNNGV. The trim removed 1 base at V and 2 bases at J, leaving 7 bases unmatched. This CDR3 has 17 residues. The CDR3, as DNA: TGTGCCAGCAGCTTAGCCCTTGGACAGGGAGCCTACAATGAGCAGTTCTTC. Translated, it gives CASSLALGQGAYNEQFF.

J is TRBJ2-3 and V is TRBV2; D possibly corresponds to TRBD2 (7 bases). CDR1 and CDR2 from the germline V gene are SNHLY and FYNNEI. Trimming removed 11 bases from V and 5 bases from J, with 20 bases in between. This CDR3 contains 14 residues. CDR3 sequence (DNA): TGTGCCGGGCGAGACGGGGGGCATGGAGATACGCAGTATTTT. It encodes CAGRDGGHGDTQYF.

This chain uses TRBV7-8 with TRBJ1-2, with D uncertain. This CDR3 region has 13 residues. V gave up 0 bases and J gave up 5 bases, with 7 bases separating them. Germline V lookup: CDR1 SGHVS, CDR2 FQNEAQ. In DNA form, the CDR3 reads TGTGCCAGCAGCTTAGCGTACCGGTATGGCTACACCTTC. It is translated as CASSLAYRYGYTF.

This clone was seen a single time. The chain combines TRBV10-3 with TRBJ2-1, with TRBD1 matching over 8 bases. The length of the CDR3 is 16 residues. V shed 5 bases and J 4 bases; nucleotides not matched to a gene: 10. CDR1 ENHRY and CDR2 SYGVKD come from the germline V gene. For the CDR3, the DNA is TGTGCCATCAGTCACCGGGACAGGAGTTCTTACAATGAGCAGTTCTTC. It translates to CAISHRDRSSYNEQFF.